Each of the 31 T cell receptor beta chains below was sequenced from the same sample in a study of shared clonotypes between healthy human individuals. Generated by immunoSEQ multiplex PCR, the TCRdb table keeps only in-frame clones and is missing some. The sample records roughly 2.5 million clones, about 92% being singletons. The sample consisted of naive CD4+ T cells sorted from blood. The subset here: CD45RA+ positively selected. These TCRs come from a young man in good health.

This sequence joins TRBV28 and TRBJ2-5; D gene ambiguous. V lost 2 bases to trimming and J lost 4 bases, with 11 bases between them. Germline values: CDR1 MDHEN, CDR2 SYDVKM. CDR3 length equals 14 residues. This CDR3 is CASSLTPVGETQYF. For the CDR3, the DNA is TGTGCCAGCAGTTTAACCCCGGTGGGAGAGACCCAGTACTTC.

V gene TRBV5-1 combines with J gene TRBJ1-2; 7 bases line up with TRBD1. The ends lost 0 bases at V and 3 bases at J; junction bases unmatched: 5. CDR3 length equals 15 residues. CDR1 is SGHRS and CDR2 is YFSETQ in the germline V gene. The chain's CDR3 is CASSLEGQPHYGYTF. The CDR3 DNA reads as TGCGCCAGCAGCTTGGAGGGACAGCCTCACTATGGCTACACCTTC.

The chain combines TRBV7-8 with TRBJ2-5; D possibly corresponds to TRBD1 (6 bases). The V end lost 5 bases, the J end lost 5 bases, and 12 bases lay between the germline ends. The germline V gene has CDR1 SGHVS and CDR2 FQNEAQ. The CDR3 totals 13 residues. CDR3 nucleotide sequence: TGTGCCAGCAGCCCCCAGGGGAAGGAGACCCAGTACTTC. This codes for CASSPQGKETQYF.

The V call is TRBV5-1, the J call TRBJ2-2; a possible D gene is TRBD2 (6 bases). Germline V gene data show CDR1 as SGHRS and CDR2 as YFSETQ. The V end was cut by 6 bases, the J end by 5 bases, with 20 bases between. The CDR3 runs 16 residues. CDR3 DNA: TGCGCCAGCAACCCGACGGTCGGGGGAACTACCGGGGAGCTGTTTTTT. Protein: CASNPTVGGTTGELFF. The complete variable domain, with remaining parts taken from reference TRBV5-1 and TRBJ2-2, reads KAGVTQTPRYLIKTRGQQVTLSCSPISGHRSVSWYQQTPGQGLQFLFEYFSETQRNKGNFPGRFSGRQFSNSRSEMNVSTLELGDSALYLCASNPTVGGTTGELFFGEGSRLTVL.

This chain links TRBV5-6 with TRBJ2-1; 14 nucleotides line up with TRBD2. This CDR3 comprises 18 residues. V lost 3 bases and J lost 5; bases outside the gene matches: 10. Looked up from germline, CDR1 is SGHDT and CDR2 is YYEEEE. CDR3 sequence (DNA): TGTGCCAGCAGCTACTCCCGACTAGCGGGAGGGCTAGACAATGAGCAGTTCTTC. Translation gives CASSYSRLAGGLDNEQFF. Together with reference TRBV5-6 and TRBJ2-1, the CDR3 gives the full variable domain: DAGVTQSPTHLIKTRGQQVTLRCSPKSGHDTVSWYQQALGQGPQFIFQYYEEEERQRGNFPDRFSGHQFPNYSSELNVNALLLGDSALYLCASSYSRLAGGLDNEQFFGPGTRLTVL.

This CDR3 reads CASSAAEGPDGYTF. The DNA for the CDR3 is TGTGCCAGCAGCGCCGCTGAGGGCCCGGACGGCTACACCTTC. V and J are TRBV5-4 and TRBJ1-2; D is unclear. Germline lookup yields CDR1 SGHNT and CDR2 YYREEE (reference sequence). CDR3 length: 14 residues. V lost 4 bases and J lost 8, with 18 bases in between.

The chain couples TRBV19 to TRBJ1-1, with TRBD1 matching 7 bases. The CDR3 totals 15 residues. Germline assignment: CDR1 LNHDA and CDR2 SQIVND (reference sequence). V trimming: 4 bases; J trimming: 0 bases; junction bases outside the gene matches: 5. CDR3 DNA sequence: TGTGCCAGTAGTACCCCGGGACAGCTGAACACTGAAGCTTTCTTT. It codes for CASSTPGQLNTEAFF.

This chain joins TRBV19 and TRBJ1-2; the match to TRBD1 covers 7 bases. This CDR3 is 12 amino acids long. The V and J ends lost 9 bases and 7 bases, in that order; junction bases with no gene match: 8. Germline assignment: CDR1 LNHDA and CDR2 SQIVND (reference sequence). CDR3 DNA sequence: TGTGCCAGCTCGGAAGAGGGGGCTGGCTACACCTTC. It specifies CASSEEGAGYTF.

V gene TRBV29-1 combines with J gene TRBJ1-2; D call uncertain. Germline V gives CDR1 SQVTM, CDR2 ANQGSEA. V was pared by 7 bases and J by 7 bases, with 16 bases between. This CDR3 region has 12 residues. The CDR3 spells CSGGLAPSGYTF. CDR3 nucleotide sequence: TGCAGCGGCGGACTGGCCCCGAGTGGCTACACCTTC.

The J gene is TRBJ1-5, the V gene TRBV28, with D perhaps TRBD1 (5 bases). This CDR3 has 15 amino acids. Germline assignment: CDR1 MDHEN and CDR2 SYDVKM. Trimming took off 3 bases at V and 7 bases at J, with 16 bases between the two ends. The CDR3 nucleotides are TGTGCCAGCAGTTTTCCAGGAGGGACGGGGCAGCCCCAGCATTTT. This translates into CASSFPGGTGQPQHF.

The V gene is TRBV14, the J gene TRBJ1-6, with TRBD1 identical over 7 bases. This CDR3 spans 15 amino acids. Germline CDR1 and CDR2: SGHDN and FVKESK. V gave up 4 bases and J gave up 4 bases; unmatched junction bases: 4. The CDR3 protein is CASSPWTGYNSPLHF. Here the CDR3 DNA reads TGTGCCAGCAGCCCCTGGACAGGTTATAATTCACCCCTCCACTTT.

This clone showed up just once. J is TRBJ1-1 and V is TRBV11-1; possibly TRBD1 for D (5 bases). The ends were cut back, 5 bases at V and 3 bases at J, with 10 bases in the middle. Germline V lookup: CDR1 SGHAT, CDR2 FQDESV (reference sequence). CDR3 length: 13 residues. CDR3 residues: CASSLDTHTEAFF. The CDR3, as DNA: TGTGCCAGCAGCCTGGACACCCACACTGAAGCTTTCTTT.

The J gene is TRBJ1-4, the V gene TRBV5-1, with 9 bases aligning to TRBD1. Germline V gene sequence: CDR1 SGHRS, CDR2 YFSETQ. The CDR3 consists of 15 residues. V lost 1 base and J lost 5; bases outside the gene matches: 3. The CDR3: CASSLLGQGNEKLFF. The DNA for the CDR3 is TGCGCCAGCAGCTTGCTGGGACAGGGAAATGAAAAACTGTTTTTT. The full variable domain, with the rest looked up from reference TRBV5-1 and TRBJ1-4, is KAGVTQTPRYLIKTRGQQVTLSCSPISGHRSVSWYQQTPGQGLQFLFEYFSETQRNKGNFPGRFSGRQFSNSRSEMNVSTLELGDSALYLCASSLLGQGNEKLFFGSGTQLSVL.

With regard to this clone: This sample also contains other DNA sequences that code for the same CDR3. The chain couples TRBV6-5 to TRBJ1-3; D gene ambiguous. There are 14 residues in the CDR3. The V end was cut by 3 bases, the J end by 3 bases, with 9 bases between. The germline V gene has CDR1 MNHEY and CDR2 SVGAGI. The CDR3, as DNA: TGTGCCAGCAGTTATTCCAGAGATGGAAACACCATATATTTT. It encodes CASSYSRDGNTIYF.

The chain couples TRBV13 to TRBJ2-1, with a possible D match to TRBD2 (6 bases). CDR3 length equals 21 residues. Germline values: CDR1 PRHDT, CDR2 FYEKMQ (reference sequence). With 1 base removed from V and 2 bases from J, the gap between germline ends came to 27 bases. This chain's CDR3 is CASSLEGWGGWRTEPYNEQFF. CDR3 DNA sequence: TGTGCCAGCAGCTTAGAAGGATGGGGAGGTTGGCGGACTGAACCCTACAATGAGCAGTTCTTC.

V gene TRBV2 combines with J gene TRBJ2-5; a weak D match, TRBD2 (5 bases). The CDR3 has 14 amino acids. The V gene lost 1 base and the J gene lost 5 bases, with 11 bases spanning the gap. CDR1 SNHLY and CDR2 FYNNEI come from the germline V gene. This CDR3 reads CASSEESGRETQYF. CDR3 nucleotide sequence: TGTGCCAGCAGTGAAGAGTCGGGAAGGGAGACCCAGTACTTC. Based on the CDR3 plus reference TRBV2 and TRBJ2-5, the full variable domain is EPEVTQTPSHQVTQMGQEVILRCVPISNHLYFYWYRQILGQKVEFLVSFYNNEISEKSEIFDDQFSVERPDGSNFTLKIRSTKLEDSAMYFCASSEESGRETQYFGPGTRLLVL.

Regarding this clone: Within the sample, other DNA sequences also encode this same CDR3. The chain has TRBV18 and TRBJ2-7; TRBD2 matches 11 bases. J lost 5 bases, V lost 4 bases, and 4 bases had no gene match. This CDR3 is 14 amino acids long. Looked up from germline, CDR1 is KGHSH and CDR2 is LQKENI. The CDR3 protein is CASSQLAGGNEQYF. The DNA for the CDR3 is TGTGCCAGCTCACAGCTAGCGGGAGGTAACGAGCAGTACTTC. Drawing the rest from reference TRBV18 and TRBJ2-7, the complete variable domain is NAGVMQNPRHLVRRRGQEARLRCSPMKGHSHVYWYRQLPEEGLKFMVYLQKENIIDESGMPKERFSAEFPKEGPSILRIQQVVRGDSAAYFCASSQLAGGNEQYFGPGTRLTVT.

This sequence joins TRBV6-5 and TRBJ1-3; D remains unclear. V lost 8 bases, J lost 0 bases, and 8 bases lay in between. The CDR3 sequence is 13 residues long. Per germline, CDR1 MNHEY and CDR2 SVGAGI. The CDR3 loop is CASQSYSGNTIYF. The CDR3 DNA sequence: TGTGCCAGCCAGTCCTACTCTGGAAACACCATATATTTT.

This clone was observed a handful of times. The rearrangement joins TRBV11-2 to TRBJ1-3; D perhaps matches TRBD1 (5 bases). V lost 6 bases and J 4 bases, leaving 10 bases between the germline ends. CDR1 SGHAT and CDR2 FQNNGV come from the germline V gene. The CDR3 consists of 13 residues. DNA of the CDR3: TGTGCCAGCAGTCCAGGGATCGGAAACACCATATATTTT. Protein sequence: CASSPGIGNTIYF.

The chain carries TRBV23-1 and TRBJ2-1; perhaps D is TRBD1 or TRBD2 (5 bases each). TRBV23-1 is flagged as an ORF with uncertain function. V lost 5 bases and J 4 bases, leaving 18 bases between the germline ends. The CDR3 runs to 16 residues. CDR3 sequence: CASSSLGTEPYNEQFF. In DNA form, the CDR3 reads TGCGCCAGCAGTTCTCTCGGGACGGAGCCTTACAATGAGCAGTTCTTC.

The chain links TRBV13 to TRBJ2-3; either TRBD1 or TRBD2 may fit D (6 bases each). Trimming took 2 bases from V and 0 from J, leaving 9 bases between them. This CDR3 spans 15 amino acids. In germline, CDR1 is PRHDT, CDR2 FYEKMQ (reference sequence). DNA for the CDR3: TGTGCCAGCAGCTTAACAGGGAGGAGCACAGATACGCAGTATTTT. It encodes CASSLTGRSTDTQYF.

The rearrangement joins TRBV29-1 to TRBJ2-3, with TRBD1 as a possible D gene (5 bases). Trimming removed 6 bases at V and 0 bases at J, with 16 bases between. CDR3 size: 15 residues. Germline V gene data show CDR1 as SQVTM and CDR2 as ANQGSEA. The CDR3 bases are TGCAGCGTCGCGCCTGTACAGGCCAGCACAGATACGCAGTATTTT. It codes for CSVAPVQASTDTQYF.

V usage is TRBV5-1 and J usage is TRBJ1-1; 7 nucleotides align to TRBD1. J lost 5 bases, V lost 4 bases, and 11 bases had no gene match. This CDR3 comprises 15 residues. CDR1 and CDR2 from the germline V gene are SGHRS and YFSETQ. CDR3 sequence (DNA): TGCGCCAGCAGCGTGCAAGGGGGCGAAAGGACTGAAGCTTTCTTT. Translation: CASSVQGGERTEAFF. The full variable domain, its missing parts supplied by reference TRBV5-1 and TRBJ1-1, is KAGVTQTPRYLIKTRGQQVTLSCSPISGHRSVSWYQQTPGQGLQFLFEYFSETQRNKGNFPGRFSGRQFSNSRSEMNVSTLELGDSALYLCASSVQGGERTEAFFGQGTRLTVV.

The chain couples TRBV10-1 to TRBJ2-1; 9 nucleotides align to TRBD2. The V gene's germline CDR1 is WNHNN and CDR2 SYGVQD (reference sequence). The V segment lost 3 bases and the J segment 7 bases; nucleotides outside the gene matches: 10. The CDR3 is 16 amino acids. CDR3 nucleotides: TGCGCCAGCAGTGACCCCCGGGCGGGAGGGCATAATGAGCAGTTCTTC. Its protein product is CASSDPRAGGHNEQFF.

In DNA, the CDR3 is TGTGCCAGCAGCCCAGTAGGTGGGGGAATGGGTTCACCCCTCCACTTT. Its protein is CASSPVGGGMGSPLHF. The V and J genes are TRBV9 and TRBJ1-6, with D tentatively TRBD1 (5 bases). CDR3 length: 16 amino acids. Trimming stripped 4 bases from V and 9 bases from J, with 20 bases between. Germline V CDR1 and CDR2: SGDLS, YYNGEE.

The chain has TRBV21-1 and TRBJ2-2; the table names TRBD1, a call not compared with the DNA. TRBV21-1 corresponds to a pseudogene. This CDR3 is 17 amino acids long. Written as DNA, the CDR3 is TGTGCCAGCTGCACCCCCCGCCGGGACAGGGGGCCCGGGGAGCTGTTTTTT. The encoded protein is CASCTPRRDRGPGELFF.

Note on this clone: Other DNA sequences of this sample code for an identical CDR3. V gene TRBV7-9 combines with J gene TRBJ1-5; D ambiguous. The CDR3 loop spans 12 amino acids. V gave up 5 bases and J gave up 6 bases, with 8 bases separating them. Germline CDR1 is SEHNR and CDR2 is FQNEAQ (reference sequence). The CDR3 DNA is TGTGCCAGCAGCCTCCCCGGTCAGCCCCAGCATTTT. As protein: CASSLPGQPQHF. The full variable domain, in which reference TRBV7-9 and TRBJ1-5 provide the parts outside the CDR3, is DTGVSQNPRHKITKRGQNVTFRCDPISEHNRLYWYRQTLGQGPEFLTYFQNEAQLEKSRLLSDRFSAERPKGSFSTLEIQRTEQGDSAMYLCASSLPGQPQHFGDGTRLSIL.

This sequence joins TRBV28 and TRBJ1-6; D is unclear. The CDR3 contains 15 residues. Germline V gives CDR1 MDHEN, CDR2 SYDVKM. V was cut by 8 bases and J by 6 bases, with 17 bases left in between. In DNA form, the CDR3 reads TGTGCCAGCTTCTCTTCTCGGGTCTCTAATTCACCCCTCCACTTT. It yields the protein CASFSSRVSNSPLHF.

The V call is TRBV5-1, the J call TRBJ1-6; a possible D gene is TRBD1 (5 bases). The germline V gene has CDR1 SGHRS and CDR2 YFSETQ. Trimming shortened V by 0 bases and J by 7 bases, and 14 bases separated the two germline ends. The CDR3 has 16 amino acids. CDR3 loop: CASSLAIGDRNSPLHF. CDR3 sequence (DNA): TGCGCCAGCAGCTTGGCCATAGGAGACAGAAATTCACCCCTCCACTTT.

Remarks on this clone: This CDR3 is also generated by other DNA sequences in the sample. The chain has TRBV5-1 and TRBJ2-3; possible D gene TRBD1, 6 bases. This CDR3 comprises 15 residues. The germline V and J ends were trimmed by 0 bases and 3 bases, with 11 bases remaining between them. CDR1 and CDR2 from the germline V gene are SGHRS and YFSETQ. The CDR3 protein is CASSLEGGGTDTQYF. The CDR3 DNA reads as TGCGCCAGCAGCTTGGAAGGGGGTGGTACAGATACGCAGTATTTT.

V and J are TRBV6-5 and TRBJ1-6; D gene unclear. The CDR3 runs 15 residues. Germline lookup yields CDR1 MNHEY and CDR2 SVGAGI. Trimming pared 6 bases from V and 9 bases from J, leaving 18 bases between. The CDR3 here is CASRRRATLSSPLHF. DNA of the CDR3: TGTGCCAGCAGGCGACGCGCGACTTTGAGTTCACCCCTCCACTTT.